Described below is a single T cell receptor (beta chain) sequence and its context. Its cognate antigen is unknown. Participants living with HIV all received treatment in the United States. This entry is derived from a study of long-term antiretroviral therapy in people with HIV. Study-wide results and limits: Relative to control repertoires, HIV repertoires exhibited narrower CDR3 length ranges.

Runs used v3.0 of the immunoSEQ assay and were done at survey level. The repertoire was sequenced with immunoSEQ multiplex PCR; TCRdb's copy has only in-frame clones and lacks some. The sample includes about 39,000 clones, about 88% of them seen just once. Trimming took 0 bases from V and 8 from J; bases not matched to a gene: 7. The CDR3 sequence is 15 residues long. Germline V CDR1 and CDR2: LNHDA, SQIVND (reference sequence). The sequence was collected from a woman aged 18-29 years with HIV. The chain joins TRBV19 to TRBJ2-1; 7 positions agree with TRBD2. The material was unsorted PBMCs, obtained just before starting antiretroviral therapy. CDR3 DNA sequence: TGTGCCAGTAGTATAGACGGGAGGTCCGGCGATGAGCAGTTCTTC. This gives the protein CASSIDGRSGDEQFF.